The present entry profiles one TCR beta chain with its context. Antigen: not known. Quantitative 5'-RACE with molecular barcodes generated TCR beta libraries. A single record per CDR3 protein comes from TCRdb applying MiXCR to the 5' RACE reads. The data hold roughly 440,000 distinct CDR3 sequences, with 15% to 20% observed a single time. This sample was included in a study of CD8 T cells in ankylosing spondylitis. Findings and limits, study-wide: Disease-associated clones were reportedly significantly overrepresented in matched ankylosing spondylitis synovial fluid. A motif in TCR beta, a set of about eight highly homologous variants, appeared characteristic of ankylosing spondylitis blood.

Germline-derived CDR1 and CDR2 are SGDLS and YYNGEE. The CDR3 runs to 16 residues. V lost 6 bases, J lost 1 base, and 19 bases lay in between. The chain joins TRBV9 to TRBJ2-5; tentatively, D is TRBD2 (7 bases). The specimen sequenced was blood, either unsorted or a sorted T cell fraction (not recorded which). The receptor was isolated from a male donor with ankylosing spondylitis. The CDR3 spells CASIRRGRALQETQYF. CDR3 DNA: TGTGCCAGCATCCGGAGGGGGAGGGCCCTCCAAGAGACCCAGTACTTC.